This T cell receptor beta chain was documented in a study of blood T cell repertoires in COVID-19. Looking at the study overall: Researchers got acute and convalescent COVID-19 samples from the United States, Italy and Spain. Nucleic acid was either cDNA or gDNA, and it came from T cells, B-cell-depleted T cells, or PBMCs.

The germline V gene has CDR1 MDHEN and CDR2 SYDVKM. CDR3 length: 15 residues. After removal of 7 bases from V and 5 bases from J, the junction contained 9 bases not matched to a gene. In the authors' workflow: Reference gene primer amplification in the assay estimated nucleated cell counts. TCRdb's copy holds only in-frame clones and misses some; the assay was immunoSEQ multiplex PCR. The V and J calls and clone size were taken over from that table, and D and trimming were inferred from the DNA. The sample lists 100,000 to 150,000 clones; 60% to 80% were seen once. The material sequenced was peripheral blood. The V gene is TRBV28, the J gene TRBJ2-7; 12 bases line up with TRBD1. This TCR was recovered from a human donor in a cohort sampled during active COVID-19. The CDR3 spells CASTLGGQGAHEQYF. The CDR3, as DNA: TGTGCCAGCACCCTCGGGGGACAGGGGGCCCACGAGCAGTACTTC.